This T cell receptor (beta chain) was identified in a study of blood T cell repertoires in COVID-19. Study-level information: COVID-19 samples from acute and convalescent phases originated in the United States, Italy and Spain.

Seattle patient enrollment occurred during active infection, with longitudinal follow-up thereafter. The CDR3 contains 13 residues. Trimming took 3 bases from V and 9 from J; bases not matched to a gene: 8. Germline V gene lookup returns CDR1 MNHEY and CDR2 SMNVEV (reference sequence). Methods used by the authors: The authors estimated nucleated cell counts from reference gene primer amplification. Here immunoSEQ multiplex PCR was the method, and the copy in TCRdb shows in-frame clones only, minus some. D and trimming were read from the DNA, whereas the V and J calls and clone size are those reported in that table. The sample has roughly 410,000 clones, around 91% seen once.

The chain has TRBV27 and TRBJ2-7, with 7 bases aligning to TRBD1. Source material: peripheral blood. The receptor was isolated from a middle-aged woman with COVID-19, enrolled during active disease. The CDR3 nucleotides read TGTGCCAGCAGTTTGTTCCAGGGGGAGTGGCAGTACTTC. Translating gives CASSLFQGEWQYF.